A single sample is the source of the 10 T cell receptor beta chains below, sequenced in a study of blood T cell repertoires in COVID-19. This table comes from immunoSEQ multiplex PCR, and its TCRdb copy is limited to in-frame clones, with some not included. The sample contains about 68,000 clones, almost 85% of which appear only once. The sequenced material came from peripheral blood. All receptors derive from a man aged 45-60 years with acute or convalescent COVID-19.

The genes are TRBV11-2 and TRBJ2-2; D is undetermined. Trimming took 7 bases from V and 7 from J, leaving 7 bases between them. The length of the CDR3 is 11 residues. Germline V lookup: CDR1 SGHAT, CDR2 FQNNGV. The CDR3 DNA sequence: TGTGCCAGCACCTCCGGCGGGGAGCTGTTTTTT. As protein: CASTSGGELFF.

The rearrangement links TRBV9 to TRBJ2-3, with D tentatively TRBD1 (6 bases). V lost 4 bases and J lost 2, with 17 bases in between. Germline CDR1 SGDLS, CDR2 YYNGEE. This CDR3 has 16 amino acids. The CDR3 nucleotides read TGTGCCAGCAGCCCATTCGGACAGAGACTCACAGATACGCAGTATTTT. This sequence encodes CASSPFGQRLTDTQYF.

This sequence joins TRBV9 and TRBJ2-1; D may be TRBD1 (5 bases). Trimming pared 0 bases from V and 3 bases from J, leaving 7 bases between. The CDR3 consists of 14 residues. CDR1 and CDR2 from the germline V gene are SGDLS and YYNGEE. CDR3 nucleotide sequence: TGTGCCAGCAGCGTAGGGCAGGGCTACAATGAGCAGTTCTTC. This sequence encodes CASSVGQGYNEQFF.

This sequence joins TRBV19 and TRBJ1-2, with D possibly being TRBD1 (6 bases). The CDR3 contains 13 residues. Trimming shortened V by 9 bases and J by 5 bases, and 16 bases separated the two germline ends. Germline CDR1 LNHDA, CDR2 SQIVND (reference sequence). The DNA of the CDR3 is TGTGCCAGCAATCAGGGGATCGGGTATGGCTACACCTTC. Translating it yields CASNQGIGYGYTF.

The chain carries TRBV3-1 (or the pseudogene TRBV3-2) and TRBJ2-1, with TRBD2 matching 10 bases. The CDR3 consists of 17 residues. V dropped 2 bases and J dropped 6; count of bases not matched to a gene: 10. Germline-derived CDR1 and CDR2 are LGHDT and YNNKEL (reference sequence). In DNA form, the CDR3 reads TGTGCCAGCAGCCAACCCTACCCGGGACTAGCGAGCAATGAGCAGTTCTTC. This translates into CASSQPYPGLASNEQFF.

The rearrangement joins TRBV7-3 to TRBJ2-7, with 9 bases identical to TRBD2. Germline CDR1 and CDR2: SGHTA and FQGTGA. The CDR3 consists of 14 residues. The junction had 4 bases not matched to a gene; V was cut back by 2 bases and J by 5 bases. The CDR3 here is CASSLAGGPHEQYF. CDR3 nucleotide sequence: TGTGCCAGCAGCTTAGCGGGGGGGCCTCACGAGCAGTACTTC.

The J gene is TRBJ2-4, the V gene TRBV28; 9 bases fit TRBD2. Germline loops: CDR1 MDHEN, CDR2 SYDVKM. This CDR3 has 15 residues. Trimming cost V 5 bases and J 5 bases; bases outside gene matches: 7. CDR3 protein: CASSPPASGENIQYF. The CDR3 nucleotides read TGTGCCAGCAGTCCTCCGGCTAGCGGGGAAAACATTCAGTACTTC.

The chain has TRBV29-1 and TRBJ2-3, with D perhaps TRBD2 (6 bases). The CDR3 extends over 15 amino acids. V lost 2 bases to trimming and J lost 2 bases, with 14 bases between them. Germline CDR1 reads SQVTM; CDR2 reads ANQGSEA. The CDR3 here is CSVEISGEVTDTQYF. Written as DNA, the CDR3 is TGCAGCGTTGAAATATCGGGGGAGGTCACAGATACGCAGTATTTT.

The rearrangement links TRBV10-3 to TRBJ1-1, with D unresolved. CDR1 is ENHRY, CDR2 SYGVKD, per germline. Trimming took off 9 bases at V and 1 base at J, with 12 bases between the two ends. The CDR3 has 13 amino acids. The CDR3 DNA follows: TGTGCCATTAGAGGGTCCGCGAACACTGAAGCTTTCTTT. Encoded protein: CAIRGSANTEAFF.

The rearrangement links TRBV20-1 to TRBJ1-1, with D hard to call. V lost 0 bases and J lost 8, with 7 bases in between. CDR3 length: 11 amino acids. Looked up from germline, CDR1 is DFQATT and CDR2 is SNEGSKA (reference sequence). CDR3 DNA: TGCAGTGCTAGAGACGTTTTAGAAGCTTTCTTT. Translation: CSARDVLEAFF.